The sample holds a few counts of the clone carrying this T cell receptor beta chain. With V trimmed by 6 bases and J by 2 bases, 7 bases remained unmatched. Germline CDR1 and CDR2: SNHLY and FYNNEI. The CDR3 consists of 15 residues. Time point reported: healthy volunteer bleed at 2 weeks. Unfractionated whole blood served as the source for total RNA extraction. For the library, individual cDNA molecules each received unique molecular identifiers. MiXCR was run by TCRdb on the RACE reads, yielding one entry per CDR3 protein. In the table there are under 95,000 distinct CDR3 sequences, approximately 8.2% of which are singletons. The source of the sample is a study of human T cells and chemical hapten exposure. As for the study in general: Small volume differences among pooled libraries mainly caused per-sample TCR yield variation.

J is TRBJ2-3 and V is TRBV2; 8 bases match TRBD2. This receptor was taken from a female donor in good health. Some clones in this sample may be carry-over from other donors' samples. Sequencing input: whole blood. CDR3 nucleotide sequence: TGTGCCAGCAGCAGAACTAGCGGACCCACAGATACGCAGTATTTT. Amino acids: CASSRTSGPTDTQYF.